This TCR beta chain was profiled in a study of T cell clonotyping in hematopoietic cell transplantation. Regarding the study as a whole: CD4 and CD8 repertoire contributions could not be separated without sorting. After transplant, recipient diversity fell while pathologically expanded clonotypes grew through day 180. Few recipient clonotypes overlapped donors; over 95% were de novo at given depth. Broader posttransplant TCR repertoire diversity was predicted by graft donor and pretransplant recipient Inverse Simpson Index values.

V was pared by 4 bases and J by 5 bases, with 9 bases between. Germline values: CDR1 MNHNS, CDR2 SASEGT. This CDR3 region has 13 residues. Points on this clone: Its target is unknown.

As to time point: recipient sample about 28 days before transplant, after cytoreduction. Using immunoSEQ multiplex PCR, the repertoire was profiled, and TCRdb retains in-frame clones only, with some absent. The sample carries 25,000 to 35,000 clones, 60% to 80% recorded once. The specimen was peripheral blood mononuclear cells, collected before stem cell transplant. The receptor was isolated from a man in his forties or fifties with myelodysplastic syndrome. Some clones in this sample may be carry-over from other donors' samples. The J gene is TRBJ2-1, the V gene TRBV6-1, with D possibly being TRBD1 (5 bases). In nucleotides, the CDR3 is TGTGCCAGCAGTGCCAGGGCGGACAATGAGCAGTTCTTC. Protein sequence: CASSARADNEQFF.